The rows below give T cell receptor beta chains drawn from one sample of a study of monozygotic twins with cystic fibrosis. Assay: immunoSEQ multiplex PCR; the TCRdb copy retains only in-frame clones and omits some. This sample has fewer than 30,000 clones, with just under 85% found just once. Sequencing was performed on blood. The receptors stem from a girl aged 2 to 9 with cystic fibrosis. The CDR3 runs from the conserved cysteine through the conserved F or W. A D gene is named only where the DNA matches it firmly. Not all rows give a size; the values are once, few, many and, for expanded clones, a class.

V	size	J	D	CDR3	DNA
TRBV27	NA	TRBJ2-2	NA	CASSYSGVTGELFF	TGTGCCAGCAGTTACAGCGGCGTGACCGGGGAGCTGTTTTTT
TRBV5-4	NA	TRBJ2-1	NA	CASSLYNEQFF	TGTGCCAGCAGCTTATACAATGAGCAGTTCTTC
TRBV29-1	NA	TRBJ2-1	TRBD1	CSVSTGTVSEQFF	TGCAGCGTGAGTACCGGGACAGTCTCAGAGCAGTTCTTC
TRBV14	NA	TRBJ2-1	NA	CASSQELIWLFF	TGTGCCAGCAGCCAAGAACTAATATGGCTGTTCTTC
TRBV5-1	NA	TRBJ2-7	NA	CASSLAPASGDSYEQYF	TGCGCCAGCAGCTTGGCCCCTGCATCGGGAGATTCCTACGAGCAGTACTTC
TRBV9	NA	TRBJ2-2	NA	CASSGDTGELFF	TGTGCCAGCAGCGGAGACACCGGGGAGCTGTTTTTT
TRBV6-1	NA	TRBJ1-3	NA	CASSGGGGSGNTIYF	TGTGCCAGCAGTGGGGGCGGGGGTTCTGGAAACACCATATATTTT
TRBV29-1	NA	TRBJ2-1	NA	CSVELQTSSYNEQFF	TGCAGCGTTGAATTACAAACGAGCTCCTACAATGAGCAGTTCTTC
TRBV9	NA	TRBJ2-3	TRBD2	CASSTQSGSSGRTDTQYF	TGTGCCAGCAGCACCCAATCGGGAAGTAGCGGGAGGACAGATACGCAGTATTTT
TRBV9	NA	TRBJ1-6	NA	CASSVAGGYNSPLHF	TGTGCCAGCAGCGTAGCTGGGGGCTATAATTCACCCCTCCACTTT
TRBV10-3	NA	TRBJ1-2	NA	CAIGGSDRRGYTF	TGTGCCATCGGGGGGAGCGACAGAAGGGGCTACACCTTC
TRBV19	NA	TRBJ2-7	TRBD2	CASSVSSGSLYEQYF	TGTGCCAGTAGCGTCAGTAGCGGGAGTCTCTACGAGCAGTACTTC
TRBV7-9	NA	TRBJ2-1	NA	CASSAGNYNEQFF	TGTGCCAGCAGCGCCGGAAACTACAATGAGCAGTTCTTC
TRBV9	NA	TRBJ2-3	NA	CASSPGGQPEDTQYF	TGTGCCAGCAGCCCAGGGGGGCAGCCAGAGGATACGCAGTATTTT
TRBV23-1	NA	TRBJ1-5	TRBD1	CASSQGTGGTQPQHF	TGCGCCAGCAGCCAAGGCACAGGGGGGACTCAGCCCCAGCATTTT
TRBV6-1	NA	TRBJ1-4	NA	CASRVTVGNEKLFF	TGTGCCAGCAGGGTGACAGTGGGTAATGAAAAACTGTTTTTT
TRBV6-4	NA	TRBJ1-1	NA	CASGEAPDSEAFF	TGTGCCAGCGGGGAGGCCCCGGACAGTGAAGCTTTCTTT
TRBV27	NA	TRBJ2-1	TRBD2	CASSAGTSGSDYNEQFF	TGTGCCAGCAGTGCGGGGACTAGCGGGAGCGATTACAATGAGCAGTTCTTC
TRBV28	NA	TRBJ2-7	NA	CASSSSSSYHEQYF	TGTGCCAGCAGTTCTTCCTCTAGTTACCACGAGCAGTACTTC
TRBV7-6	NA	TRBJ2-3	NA	CASTKEGVTDTQYF	TGTGCCAGCACCAAAGAGGGGGTCACAGATACGCAGTATTTT
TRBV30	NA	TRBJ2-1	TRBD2	CAWSVLAGGPYNEQFF	TGTGCCTGGAGTGTACTTGCGGGAGGACCCTACAATGAGCAGTTCTTC
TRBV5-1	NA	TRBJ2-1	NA	CASSPLASYNEQFF	TGCGCCAGCAGCCCACTCGCTTCCTACAATGAGCAGTTCTTC
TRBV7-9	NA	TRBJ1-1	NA	CASSRRRGGLNTEAFF	TGTGCCAGCAGTCGGAGGAGGGGGGGCTTGAACACTGAAGCTTTCTTT
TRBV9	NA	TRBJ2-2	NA	CASSRPNRGELFF	TGTGCCAGCAGCCGTCCTAACAGGGGGGAGCTGTTTTTT
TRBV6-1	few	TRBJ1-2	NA	CASSVQGKDYGYTF	TGTGCCAGCAGTGTCCAAGGGAAGGACTATGGCTACACCTTC
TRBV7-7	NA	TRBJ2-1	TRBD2	CASSPLAGGPGEQFF	TGTGCTAGCAGCCCGCTAGCGGGAGGGCCCGGTGAGCAGTTCTTC
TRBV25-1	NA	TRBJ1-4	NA	CASSDYTGLLGKLFF	TGTGCCAGCAGTGACTATACAGGGTTATTAGGAAAACTGTTTTTT
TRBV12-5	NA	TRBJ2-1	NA	CASAMGGQEQFF	TGTGCTAGTGCCATGGGCGGACAAGAGCAGTTCTTC
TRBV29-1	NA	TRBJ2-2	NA	CSVEGTGELFF	TGCAGCGTTGAAGGAACCGGGGAGCTGTTTTTT
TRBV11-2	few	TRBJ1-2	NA	CASSSPPGYGYTF	TGTGCCAGCAGCTCCCCCCCAGGCTATGGCTACACCTTC
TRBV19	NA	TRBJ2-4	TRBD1	CASSEIPTRQGGNKNIQYF	TGTGCCAGTAGTGAAATACCCACCCGACAGGGGGGTAACAAAAACATTCAGTACTTC
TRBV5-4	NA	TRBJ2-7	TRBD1	CASSLLPGQGSDEQYF	TGTGCCAGCAGCCTTTTGCCCGGACAGGGGAGCGACGAGCAGTACTTC
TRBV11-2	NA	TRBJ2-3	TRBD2	CASSLEAGVPDTQYF	TGTGCCAGCAGCTTAGAGGCGGGGGTCCCAGATACGCAGTATTTT
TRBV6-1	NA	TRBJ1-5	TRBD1	CASATGKAQPQHF	TGTGCCAGCGCGACAGGGAAGGCTCAGCCCCAGCATTTT
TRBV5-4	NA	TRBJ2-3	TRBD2	CASSLVVGGITDTQYF	TGTGCCAGCAGCTTGGTGGTGGGAGGGATCACAGATACGCAGTATTTT
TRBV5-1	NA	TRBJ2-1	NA	CATQEGVLGNEQFF	TGCGCCACCCAAGAAGGGGTCCTAGGCAATGAGCAGTTCTTC
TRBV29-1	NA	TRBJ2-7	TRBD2	CSAGTSGSYEQYF	TGCAGCGCTGGGACTAGCGGTTCCTACGAGCAGTACTTC
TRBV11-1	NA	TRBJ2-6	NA	CASSHGQNRANVLTF	TGTGCCAGCAGCCACGGACAGAATAGGGCCAACGTCCTGACTTTC
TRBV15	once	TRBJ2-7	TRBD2	CATSPWTDRGVSGRPYEQYF	TGTGCCACCAGCCCTTGGACGGACAGAGGGGTTAGCGGGAGACCCTACGAGCAGTACTTC
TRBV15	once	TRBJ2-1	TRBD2	CATSSSSGRRNEQFF	TGTGCCACCAGCAGCAGTAGCGGGAGGCGGAATGAGCAGTTCTTC
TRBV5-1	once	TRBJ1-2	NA	CASSARQNYGYTF	TGCGCCAGCAGCGCAAGACAGAACTATGGCTACACCTTC
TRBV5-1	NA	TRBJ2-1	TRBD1	CASSFGQGNEQFF	TGCGCCAGCAGCTTTGGACAGGGGAATGAGCAGTTCTTC
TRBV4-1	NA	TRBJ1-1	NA	CASSQAEGGNTEAFF	TGCGCCAGCAGCCAAGCGGAGGGTGGGAACACTGAAGCTTTCTTT
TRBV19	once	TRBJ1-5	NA	CASSIRGDQPQHF	TGTGCCAGTAGTATTCGGGGGGATCAGCCCCAGCATTTT
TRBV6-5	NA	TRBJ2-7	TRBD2	CATRLAGLGYEQYF	TGTGCCACCAGACTAGCGGGACTTGGATACGAGCAGTACTTC
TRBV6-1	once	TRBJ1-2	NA	CAIGLQGYYGYTF	TGTGCCATCGGGTTGCAGGGGTACTATGGCTACACCTTC
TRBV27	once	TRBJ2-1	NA	CASSLRADEQFF	TGTGCCAGCAGTTTAAGGGCCGATGAGCAGTTCTTC
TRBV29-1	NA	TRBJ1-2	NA	CSVERHYGYTF	TGCAGCGTTGAAAGGCACTACGGCTACACCTTC
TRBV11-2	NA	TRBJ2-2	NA	CASGSGNTGELFF	TGTGCCAGCGGGTCAGGGAACACCGGGGAGCTGTTTTTT
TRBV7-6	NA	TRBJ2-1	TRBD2	CASSLSSGNSYNEQFF	TGTGCCAGCAGCTTATCTAGCGGGAACTCCTACAATGAGCAGTTCTTC
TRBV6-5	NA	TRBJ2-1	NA	CASSYTRESLANEQFF	TGTGCCAGCAGTTACACCCGTGAGTCCTTAGCGAATGAGCAGTTCTTC
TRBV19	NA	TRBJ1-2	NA	CASSPPGGYGYTF	TGTGCCAGTAGTCCGCCAGGCGGCTATGGCTACACCTTC
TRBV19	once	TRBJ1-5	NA	CATGEVLPGSNQPQHF	TGTGCCACTGGGGAGGTACTTCCCGGTAGCAATCAGCCCCAGCATTTT
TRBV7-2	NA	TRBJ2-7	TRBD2	CASSLARPAGVEVQYF	TGTGCCAGCAGCTTAGCGCGTCCAGCGGGAGTGGAAGTGCAGTACTTC